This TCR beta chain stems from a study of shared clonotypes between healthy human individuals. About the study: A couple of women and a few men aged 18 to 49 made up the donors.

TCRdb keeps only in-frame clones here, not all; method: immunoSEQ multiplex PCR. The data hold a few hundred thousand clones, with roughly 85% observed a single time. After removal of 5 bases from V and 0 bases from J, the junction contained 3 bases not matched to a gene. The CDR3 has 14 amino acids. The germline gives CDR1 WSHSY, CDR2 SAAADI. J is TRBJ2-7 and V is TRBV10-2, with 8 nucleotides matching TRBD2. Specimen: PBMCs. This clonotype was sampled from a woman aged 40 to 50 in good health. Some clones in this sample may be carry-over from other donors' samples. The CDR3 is CASSITSGSYEQYF. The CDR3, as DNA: TGCGCCAGCAGTATCACTAGCGGCTCCTACGAGCAGTACTTC.